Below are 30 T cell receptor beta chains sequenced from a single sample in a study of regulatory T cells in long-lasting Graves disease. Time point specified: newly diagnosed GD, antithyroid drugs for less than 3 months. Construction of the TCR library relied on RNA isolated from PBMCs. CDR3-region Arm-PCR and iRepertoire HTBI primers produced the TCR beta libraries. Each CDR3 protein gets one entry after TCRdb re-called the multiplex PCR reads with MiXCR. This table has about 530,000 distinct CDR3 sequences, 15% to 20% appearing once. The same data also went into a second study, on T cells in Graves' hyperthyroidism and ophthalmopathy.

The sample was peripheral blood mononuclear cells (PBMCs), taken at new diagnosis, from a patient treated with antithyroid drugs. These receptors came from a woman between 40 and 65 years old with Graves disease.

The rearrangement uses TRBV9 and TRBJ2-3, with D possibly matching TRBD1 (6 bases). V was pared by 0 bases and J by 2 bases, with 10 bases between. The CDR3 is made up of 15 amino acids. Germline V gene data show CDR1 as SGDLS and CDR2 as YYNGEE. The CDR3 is CASSVAEGVTDTQYF. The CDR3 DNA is TGTGCCAGCAGCGTAGCTGAGGGGGTCACAGATACGCAGTATTTT.

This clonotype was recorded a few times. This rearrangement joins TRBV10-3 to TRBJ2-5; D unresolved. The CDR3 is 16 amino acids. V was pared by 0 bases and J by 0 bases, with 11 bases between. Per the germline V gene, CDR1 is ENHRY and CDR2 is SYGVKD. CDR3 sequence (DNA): TGTGCCATCAGTGAGTCGCCAGCGTCGTACCAAGAGACCCAGTACTTC. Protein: CAISESPASYQETQYF.

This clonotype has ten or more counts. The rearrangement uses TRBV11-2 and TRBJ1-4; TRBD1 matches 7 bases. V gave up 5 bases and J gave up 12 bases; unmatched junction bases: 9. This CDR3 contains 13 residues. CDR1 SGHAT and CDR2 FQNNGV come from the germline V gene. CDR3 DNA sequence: TGTGCCAGCAGCCCCCAGGGGGGGCCGGAACTGTTTTTT. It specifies CASSPQGGPELFF.

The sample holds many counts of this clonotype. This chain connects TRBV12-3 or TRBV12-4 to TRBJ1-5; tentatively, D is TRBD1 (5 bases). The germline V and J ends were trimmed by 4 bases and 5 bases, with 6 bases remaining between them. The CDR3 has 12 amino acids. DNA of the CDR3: TGTGCCAGCAGTTCAGGGTATCAGCCCCAGCATTTT. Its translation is CASSSGYQPQHF.

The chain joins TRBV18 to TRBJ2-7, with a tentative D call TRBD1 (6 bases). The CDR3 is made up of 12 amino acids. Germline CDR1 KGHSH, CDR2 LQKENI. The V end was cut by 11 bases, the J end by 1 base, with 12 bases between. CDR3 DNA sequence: TGTGCCGGATCGGGGACATCCTACGAGCAGTACTTC. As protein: CAGSGTSYEQYF.

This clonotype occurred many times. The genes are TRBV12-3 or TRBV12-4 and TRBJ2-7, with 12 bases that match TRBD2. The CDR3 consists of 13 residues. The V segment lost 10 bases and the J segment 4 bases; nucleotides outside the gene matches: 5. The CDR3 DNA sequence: TGTGCCACGAGACTAGCGGGGGAGTACGAGCAGTACTTC. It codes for CATRLAGEYEQYF.

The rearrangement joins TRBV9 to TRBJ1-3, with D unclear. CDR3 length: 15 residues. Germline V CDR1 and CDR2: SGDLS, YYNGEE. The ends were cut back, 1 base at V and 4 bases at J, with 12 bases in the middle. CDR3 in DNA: TGTGCCAGCAGCGTAAGCGTGGCCGCGGGAAACACCATATATTTT. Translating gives CASSVSVAAGNTIYF.

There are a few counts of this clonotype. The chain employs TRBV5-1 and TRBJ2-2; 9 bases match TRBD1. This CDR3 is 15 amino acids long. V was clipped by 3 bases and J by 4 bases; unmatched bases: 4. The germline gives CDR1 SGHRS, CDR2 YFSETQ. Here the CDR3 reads CASSSGTGTTGELFF. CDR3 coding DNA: TGCGCCAGCAGCTCCGGGACAGGGACCACCGGGGAGCTGTTTTTT. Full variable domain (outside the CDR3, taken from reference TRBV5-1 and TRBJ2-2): KAGVTQTPRYLIKTRGQQVTLSCSPISGHRSVSWYQQTPGQGLQFLFEYFSETQRNKGNFPGRFSGRQFSNSRSEMNVSTLELGDSALYLCASSSGTGTTGELFFGEGSRLTVL.

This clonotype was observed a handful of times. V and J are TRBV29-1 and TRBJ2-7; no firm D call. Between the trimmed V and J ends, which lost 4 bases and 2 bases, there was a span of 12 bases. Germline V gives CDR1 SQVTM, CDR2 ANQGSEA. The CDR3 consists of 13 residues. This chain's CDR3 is CSVGKASPYEQYF. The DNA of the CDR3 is TGCAGCGTTGGAAAAGCATCCCCCTACGAGCAGTACTTC.

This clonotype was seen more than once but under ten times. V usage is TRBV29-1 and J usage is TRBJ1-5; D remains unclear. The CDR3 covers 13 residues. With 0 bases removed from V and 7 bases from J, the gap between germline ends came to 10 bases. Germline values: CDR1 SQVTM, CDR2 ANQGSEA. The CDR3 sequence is CSVEEYTGQPQHF. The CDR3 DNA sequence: TGCAGCGTTGAAGAATATACGGGGCAGCCCCAGCATTTT.

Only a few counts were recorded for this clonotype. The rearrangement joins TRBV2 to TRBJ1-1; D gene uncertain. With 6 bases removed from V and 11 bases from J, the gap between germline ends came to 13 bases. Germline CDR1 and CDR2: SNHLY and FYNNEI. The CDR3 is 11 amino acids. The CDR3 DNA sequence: TGTGCCAGCAGCGCCCTTCTCCAGGCTTTCTTT. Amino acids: CASSALLQAFF.

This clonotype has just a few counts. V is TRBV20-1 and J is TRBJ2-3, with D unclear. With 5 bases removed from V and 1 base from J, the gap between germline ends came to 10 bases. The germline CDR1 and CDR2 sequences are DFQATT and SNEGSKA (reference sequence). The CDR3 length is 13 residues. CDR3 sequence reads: CSAGPGGTDTQYF. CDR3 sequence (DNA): TGCAGTGCTGGCCCCGGAGGCACAGATACGCAGTATTTT.

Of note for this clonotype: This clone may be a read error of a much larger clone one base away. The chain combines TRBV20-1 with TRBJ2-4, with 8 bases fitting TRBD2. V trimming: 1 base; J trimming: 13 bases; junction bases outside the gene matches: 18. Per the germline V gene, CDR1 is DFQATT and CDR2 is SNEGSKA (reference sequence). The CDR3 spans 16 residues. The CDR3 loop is CSARGGAGDFFGEQYF. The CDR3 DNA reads TGCAGTGCTAGAGGAGGAGCGGGGGACTTTTTTGGTGAGCAGTACTTC.

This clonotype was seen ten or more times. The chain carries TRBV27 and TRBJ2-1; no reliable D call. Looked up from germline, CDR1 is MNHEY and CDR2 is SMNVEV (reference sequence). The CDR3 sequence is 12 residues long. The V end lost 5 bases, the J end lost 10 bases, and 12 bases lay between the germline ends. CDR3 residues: CASSLPMGEQFF. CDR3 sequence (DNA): TGTGCCAGCAGTCTCCCCATGGGCGAGCAGTTCTTC.

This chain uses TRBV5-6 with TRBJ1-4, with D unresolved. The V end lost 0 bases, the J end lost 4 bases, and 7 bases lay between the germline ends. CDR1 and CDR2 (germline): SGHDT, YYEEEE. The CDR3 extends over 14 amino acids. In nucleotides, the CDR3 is TGTGCCAGCAGCTTGGGTCTTCTTAATGAAAAACTGTTTTTT. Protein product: CASSLGLLNEKLFF.

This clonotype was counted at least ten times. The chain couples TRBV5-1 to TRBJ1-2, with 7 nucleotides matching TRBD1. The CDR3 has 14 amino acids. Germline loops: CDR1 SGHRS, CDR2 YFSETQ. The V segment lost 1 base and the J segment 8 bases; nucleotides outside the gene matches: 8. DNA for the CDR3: TGCGCCAGCAGCTTGCCCCAGACAGGGTCCGGCTACACCTTC. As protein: CASSLPQTGSGYTF.

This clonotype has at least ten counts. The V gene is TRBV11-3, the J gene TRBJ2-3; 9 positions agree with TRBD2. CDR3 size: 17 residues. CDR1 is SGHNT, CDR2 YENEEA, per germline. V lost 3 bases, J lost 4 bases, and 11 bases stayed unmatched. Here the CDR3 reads CASSFGTSYGVADTQYF. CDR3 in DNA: TGTGCCAGCAGCTTTGGGACTAGCTATGGGGTGGCAGATACGCAGTATTTT.

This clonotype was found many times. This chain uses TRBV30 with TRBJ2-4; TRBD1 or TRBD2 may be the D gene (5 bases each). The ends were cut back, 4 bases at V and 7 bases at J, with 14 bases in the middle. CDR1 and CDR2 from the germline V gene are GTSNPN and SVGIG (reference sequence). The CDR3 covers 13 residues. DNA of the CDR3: TGTGCCTGGACGAGGGGCGCAGAGAACATTCAGTACTTC. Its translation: CAWTRGAENIQYF. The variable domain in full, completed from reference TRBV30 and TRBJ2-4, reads SQTIHQWPATLVQPVGSPLSLECTVEGTSNPNLYWYRQAAGRGLQLLFYSVGIGQISSEVPQNLSASRPQDRQFILSSKKLLLSDSGFYLCAWTRGAENIQYFGAGTRLSVL.

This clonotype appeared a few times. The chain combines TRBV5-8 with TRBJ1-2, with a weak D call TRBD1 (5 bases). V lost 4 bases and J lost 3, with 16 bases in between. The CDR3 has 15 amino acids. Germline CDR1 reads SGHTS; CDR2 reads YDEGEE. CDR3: CASSLRWGGDYGYTF. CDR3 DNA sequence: TGTGCCAGCAGCCTGAGGTGGGGGGGGGACTATGGCTACACCTTC.

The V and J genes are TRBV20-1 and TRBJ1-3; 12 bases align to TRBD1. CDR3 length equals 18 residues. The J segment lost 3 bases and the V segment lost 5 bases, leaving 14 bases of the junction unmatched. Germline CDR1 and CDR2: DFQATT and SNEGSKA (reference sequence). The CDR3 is CSASSGTGGAMGGNTIYF. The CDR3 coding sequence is TGCAGTGCTTCCAGTGGGACAGGGGGCGCCATGGGTGGAAACACCATATATTTT.

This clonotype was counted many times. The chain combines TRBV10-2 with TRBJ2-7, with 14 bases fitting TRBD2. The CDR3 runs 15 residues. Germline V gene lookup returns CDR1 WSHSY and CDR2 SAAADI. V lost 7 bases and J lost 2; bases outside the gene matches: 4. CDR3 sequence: CASKRTSGGPYEQYF. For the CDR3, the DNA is TGCGCCAGCAAGCGGACTAGCGGGGGGCCCTACGAGCAGTACTTC.

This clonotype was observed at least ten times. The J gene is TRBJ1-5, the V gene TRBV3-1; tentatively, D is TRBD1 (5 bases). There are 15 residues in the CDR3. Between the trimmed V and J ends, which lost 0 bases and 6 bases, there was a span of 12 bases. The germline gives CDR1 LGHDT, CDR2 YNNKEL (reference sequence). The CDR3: CASSQDVGRGQPQHF. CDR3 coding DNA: TGTGCCAGCAGCCAAGATGTGGGGCGCGGTCAGCCCCAGCATTTT.

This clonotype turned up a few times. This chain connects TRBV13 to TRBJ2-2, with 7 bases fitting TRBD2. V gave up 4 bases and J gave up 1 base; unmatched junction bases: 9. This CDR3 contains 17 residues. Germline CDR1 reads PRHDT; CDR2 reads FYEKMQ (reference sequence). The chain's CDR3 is CASSSPKGGGNTGELFF. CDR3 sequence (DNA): TGTGCCAGCAGCTCCCCCAAGGGCGGGGGGAACACCGGGGAGCTGTTTTTT.

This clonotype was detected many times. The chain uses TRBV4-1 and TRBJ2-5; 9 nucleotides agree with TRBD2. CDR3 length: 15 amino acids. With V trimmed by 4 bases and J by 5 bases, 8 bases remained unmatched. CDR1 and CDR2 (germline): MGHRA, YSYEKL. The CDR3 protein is CASSPGTSQQETQYF. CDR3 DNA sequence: TGCGCCAGCAGCCCGGGGACTAGCCAACAGGAGACCCAGTACTTC.

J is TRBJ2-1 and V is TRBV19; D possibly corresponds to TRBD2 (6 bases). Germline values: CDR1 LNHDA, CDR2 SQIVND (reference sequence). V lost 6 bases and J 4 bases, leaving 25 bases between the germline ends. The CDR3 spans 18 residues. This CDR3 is CASRRKPGLLSPYNEQFF. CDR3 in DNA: TGTGCCAGTAGGAGAAAGCCGGGACTCTTGAGCCCTTACAATGAGCAGTTCTTC.

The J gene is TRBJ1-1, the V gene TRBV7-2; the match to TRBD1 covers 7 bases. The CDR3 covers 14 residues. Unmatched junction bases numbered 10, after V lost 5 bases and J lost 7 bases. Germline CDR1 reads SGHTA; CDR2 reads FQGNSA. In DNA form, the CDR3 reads TGTGCCAGCAGCCCCCGAACAGGGGAAGGTGAAGCTTTCTTT. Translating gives CASSPRTGEGEAFF.

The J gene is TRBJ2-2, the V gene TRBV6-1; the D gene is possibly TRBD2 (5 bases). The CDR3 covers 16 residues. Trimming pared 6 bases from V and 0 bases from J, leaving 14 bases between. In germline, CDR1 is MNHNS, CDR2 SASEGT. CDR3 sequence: CASRTETRANTGELFF. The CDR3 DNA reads TGTGCCAGCAGAACCGAAACGCGGGCGAACACCGGGGAGCTGTTTTTT.

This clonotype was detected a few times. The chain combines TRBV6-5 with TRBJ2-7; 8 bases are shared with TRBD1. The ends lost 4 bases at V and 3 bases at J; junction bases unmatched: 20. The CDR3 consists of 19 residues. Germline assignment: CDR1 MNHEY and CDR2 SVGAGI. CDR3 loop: CASSSLVNGLGQDLYEQYF. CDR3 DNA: TGTGCCAGCAGTTCTCTGGTAAATGGCTTGGGACAGGACCTCTACGAGCAGTACTTC.

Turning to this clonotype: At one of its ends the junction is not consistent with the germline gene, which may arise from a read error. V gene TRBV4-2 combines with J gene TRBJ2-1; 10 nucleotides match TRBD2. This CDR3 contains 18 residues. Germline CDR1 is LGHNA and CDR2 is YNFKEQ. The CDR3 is CASSHRISGGFSYNEQFF. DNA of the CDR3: TGCGCCAGCAGCCATAGGATTAGCGGGGGGTTCTCCTACAATGAGCAGTTCTTC.

The CDR3 nucleotides read TGTGCCAGCAGTTACCCGCAACTAGCGGAGGCCCTTGGGAGCTCCTACAATGAGCAGTTCTTC. Amino acids: CASSYPQLAEALGSSYNEQFF. The chain carries TRBV6-2 or TRBV6-3 and TRBJ2-1; 8 bases align to TRBD2. After removal of 2 bases from V and 0 bases from J, the junction contained 18 bases not matched to a gene. Germline V CDR1 and CDR2: MNHEY, SVGEGT. The CDR3 is 21 residues long.